This T cell receptor beta chain was identified during a study of OX40 agonist ivuxolimab in advanced cancers. At the level of the study: Among those enrolled, mean age was 60 years (range roughly 20 to 80) and 82.7% were male.

Assay: immunoSEQ multiplex PCR; the TCRdb copy retains only in-frame clones and omits some. This sample carries some 77,000 clones, 75% to 90% of them seen once, and the ten largest clones take under 2.5%. Between the trimmed V and J ends, which lost 2 bases and 5 bases, there was a span of 13 bases. CDR3 length equals 14 residues. The germline V gene has CDR1 LNHNV and CDR2 YYDKDF (reference sequence). Autoimmune disease history or systemic immunosuppression disqualified patients. Sampling times: baseline, cycle 4 day 1, cycle 7 day 1. This sequence was found in an adult with an advanced solid tumor such as melanoma, head and neck, liver or kidney cancer. Source: CD4+ or CD8+ T cells sorted from blood, taken in a trial of the OX40 agonist ivuxolimab. This chain links TRBV15 with TRBJ2-7, with D possibly being TRBD1 (5 bases). CDR3 coding DNA: TGTGCCACCAGCAGAAAAGGGGTCACCCACGAGCAGTACTTC. Protein: CATSRKGVTHEQYF.